This record looks at one TCR beta chain sequence and its context. Participants spanned ages about 18 to 95 years and resided in about 25 US areas. Which cohort a participant joined came from the clinical history participants gave. Trimming at V came to 3 bases and at J to 5 bases, leaving 10 bases not matched to a gene. CDR3 length equals 16 residues. Germline CDR1 and CDR2: SGHRS and YFSETQ. These data originate in a study of blood T cell repertoires in COVID-19. Study in general: The United States, Italy and Spain supplied acute and convalescent COVID-19 samples. In each case, the material was cDNA or gDNA derived from T cells, B-cell-depleted T cells, or PBMCs.

Using immunoSEQ multiplex PCR, the repertoire was profiled, and TCRdb retains in-frame clones only, with some absent. The sample carries 140,000 to 150,000 clones, roughly 90% recorded once. The material sequenced was PBMCs or T cells enriched from blood (not recorded which). The chain employs TRBV5-1 and TRBJ2-1, with 8 bases lining up with TRBD2. This clonotype was obtained from a woman in her 30s with acute COVID-19. Here the CDR3 reads CASSSQAGLGDNEQFF. The CDR3 nucleotides read TGCGCCAGCAGCTCCCAGGCGGGACTAGGAGACAATGAGCAGTTCTTC.